This TCR beta chain was observed in a study of blood T cells in healthy people across ages. This CDR3 region has 14 residues. The germline V and J ends were trimmed by 4 bases and 5 bases, with 14 bases remaining between them. Germline CDR1 LGHDT, CDR2 YNNKEL (reference sequence). Each donor had around 11 milliliters of peripheral blood drawn. PCR was performed a second time for about 7 to 11 cycles using a sample-barcoded 5' primer and a J-beta primer mix. Every molecule of cDNA carried a tag from a template-switch adaptor with 12 random nucleotides. TCRdb independently ran MiXCR on the 5' RACE reads; one entry per CDR3 protein. The sample yields 1.8 million or so distinct CDR3 sequences, roughly 43% seen once.

The sequenced sample was blood. This sequence originates from a human donor in good health. This sequence joins TRBV3-1 and TRBJ1-2, with a tentative D call TRBD1 (5 bases). DNA of the CDR3: TGTGCCAGCAGCCGAGAGACGGGACGGTATGGCTACACCTTC. It translates to CASSRETGRYGYTF. Based on the CDR3 plus reference TRBV3-1 and TRBJ1-2, the full variable domain is DTAVSQTPKYLVTQMGNDKSIKCEQNLGHDTMYWYKQDSKKFLKIMFSYNNKELIINETVPNRFSPKSPDKAHLNLHINSLELGDSAVYFCASSRETGRYGYTFGSGTRLTVV.